This TCR beta chain was identified in a study of CD8 T cells in ankylosing spondylitis. Researchers built TCR beta libraries using quantitative 5'-RACE with molecular barcodes. TCRdb itself ran the 5' RACE reads through MiXCR, one entry per CDR3 protein. The sample comprises around 230,000 distinct CDR3 sequences, around 8% of which are singletons, and more than 4% rests with the top ten. Study-wide points: There was a TCR beta motif, made of several highly homologous variants, that appeared characteristic of ankylosing spondylitis blood. Clones linked to the disease showed a CD8+ phenotype. They occurred at relatively low frequencies in peripheral blood. Disease-linked clones reportedly showed significant enrichment in matched ankylosing spondylitis synovial fluid.

This clonotype was seen at least ten times. Its specificity is unknown. The germline gives CDR1 SGHTA, CDR2 FQGNSA. V was cut by 5 bases and J by 8 bases, with 10 bases left in between. The CDR3 runs 13 residues. This sequence was found in a female donor with ankylosing spondylitis or in good health (not recorded which). What was sequenced was blood, either unsorted or a sorted T cell fraction (not recorded which). This rearrangement joins TRBV7-2 to TRBJ1-6; perhaps TRBD1 as D (5 bases). The CDR3 here is CASSVFRDSPLHF. In DNA, the CDR3 is TGTGCCAGCAGCGTCTTCAGGGATTCACCCCTCCACTTT.